This T cell receptor beta chain was identified in a study of blood T cell repertoires in COVID-19. The overall study: The samples span acute and convalescent COVID-19 from the United States, Italy and Spain.

V was clipped by 3 bases and J by 4 bases; unmatched bases: 2. The CDR3 sequence is 14 residues long. Germline V gene sequence: CDR1 ENHRY, CDR2 SYGVKD. Profiling relied on immunoSEQ multiplex PCR, and the TCRdb table lists in-frame clones only, not all of them. The table includes 360,000 or so clones, roughly 86% detected once. The clonotype was recovered from a woman aged 25-40 years who had recovered from COVID-19. V usage is TRBV10-3 and J usage is TRBJ2-2, with 7 bases identical to TRBD2. The sample was PBMCs or T cells enriched from blood (not recorded which). The CDR3 DNA reads as TGTGCCATCAGTGACCGCGGGAGCACCGGGGAGCTGTTTTTT. It is translated as CAISDRGSTGELFF.